These T cell receptor beta chains were read from a single sample in a study of blood T cell repertoires in COVID-19. Assay: immunoSEQ multiplex PCR; the TCRdb copy retains only in-frame clones and omits some. The sample has a few hundred thousand clones; 65% to 85% are singletons. The sequenced sample consisted of peripheral blood. The source is a middle-aged woman who had recovered from COVID-19. CDR3s include the opening cysteine and the closing phenylalanine or tryptophan. A D gene is named only where the DNA matches it firmly. Rows give clone size only sometimes, using once, few, many, or a class for an expanded clone.

>NA|once|TRBV28|TRBJ1-2
TGTGCCAGCAGTCCCGGGAGGCTGGGTGGTTATGGCTACACCTTC
CASSPGRLGGYGYTF
>TRBD1|NA|TRBV9|TRBJ1-2
TGTGCCAGCAGCCGACAGGGGGGTTCTTGTTGCTATGGCTACACCTTC
CASSRQGGSCCYGYTF
>TRBD1|NA|TRBV15|TRBJ2-3
TGTGCCACCAGCAGAGGGCCAGGGGGCGCGGGACCCACAGATACGCAGTATTTT
CATSRGPGGAGPTDTQYF
>NA|once|TRBV24-1|TRBJ2-5
TGTGCCACCAGTTCTAAAGGACTCTTAGCCGAGACCCAGTACTTC
CATSSKGLLAETQYF
>NA|NA|TRBV5-1|TRBJ2-7
TGCGCCAGCAGCTCTGACAGCCGCTCTCCGGGCGAGCAGTACTTC
CASSSDSRSPGEQYF
>NA|NA|TRBV19|TRBJ1-6
TGTGCCAGTAATCTTGACAATAATTCACCCCTCCACTTT
CASNLDNNSPLHF
>NA|NA|TRBV7-9|TRBJ2-2
TGTGCCAGCATGGGGCCATCGAACACCGGGGAGCTGTTTTTT
CASMGPSNTGELFF
>NA|NA|TRBV10-3|TRBJ2-3
TGTGCCATCAGCCAATCCACAGATACGCAGTATTTT
CAISQSTDTQYF
>TRBD1|NA|TRBV30|TRBJ1-6
TGTGCCTGGGATATCATGACAGGGTCGAATTCACCCCTCCACTTT
CAWDIMTGSNSPLHF
>NA|NA|TRBV5-1|TRBJ2-1
TGCGCCAGCACAGGGTATGGCAATGAGCAGTTCTTC
CASTGYGNEQFF
>NA|NA|TRBV5-1|TRBJ1-4
TGCGCCAGCAGCGAAGGTCGGGGAGGGGAAAAACTGTTTTTT
CASSEGRGGEKLFF
>NA|NA|TRBV7-9|TRBJ2-7
TGTGCCAGCAACGACAGGTCCTACGAGCAGTACTTC
CASNDRSYEQYF
>NA|NA|TRBV5-1|TRBJ1-2
TGCGCCAGCAGCTTGGAGCGGGGGCCCCACTATGGCTACACCTTC
CASSLERGPHYGYTF
>TRBD1|NA|TRBV5-8|TRBJ1-6
TGTGCCAGCAGCCTGACAGGGCAAATTTCACCCCTCCACTTT
CASSLTGQISPLHF
>NA|NA|TRBV4-1|TRBJ2-7
TGCGCCAGCAGCCAAGCCACAGGGAAGTTCCAGCCCTACGAGCAGTACTTC
CASSQATGKFQPYEQYF
>NA|NA|TRBV5-5|TRBJ1-4
TGTGCCAGCAGCGGCACCCCGCCAACTAATGAAAAACTGTTTTTT
CASSGTPPTNEKLFF
>NA|few|TRBV11-2|TRBJ2-2
TGTGCCAGCAGCAGTCGGGACACCGAGAACACCGGGGAGCTGTTTTTT
CASSSRDTENTGELFF
>NA|few|TRBV5-1|TRBJ1-6
TGCGCCAGCAGCTTGGGGACAGCTAGCTCCTATAATTCACCCCTCCACTTT
CASSLGTASSYNSPLHF
>NA|NA|TRBV24-1|TRBJ2-1
TGTGCCACCACTTCCTACAATGAGCAGTTCTTC
CATTSYNEQFF
>NA|NA|TRBV27|TRBJ2-3
TGTGCCAGCAGTTTCACTAGTTCAGATACGCAGTATTTT
CASSFTSSDTQYF
>NA|NA|TRBV29-1|TRBJ2-1
TGCAGCGTTGCCAAACTAGGGTTCGGGTCCTACAATGAGCAGTTCTTC
CSVAKLGFGSYNEQFF
>NA|NA|TRBV7-2|TRBJ2-2
TGTGCCAGCAGCTTAGCACAGGCCGGGGAGCTGTTTTTT
CASSLAQAGELFF
>NA|NA|TRBV30|TRBJ1-2
TGTGCCTGGCGCGAATCCCACTATGGCTACACCTTC
CAWRESHYGYTF
>NA|NA|TRBV12-5|TRBJ2-7
TGTGCTAGTGGTTTGGGAGGGAACGAGCAGTACTTC
CASGLGGNEQYF
>NA|NA|TRBV4-2|TRBJ2-5
TGTGCCAGCAGTCCATCCACGGGGGAGACCCAGTACTTC
CASSPSTGETQYF
>NA|NA|TRBV4-1|TRBJ1-2
TGCGCCAGCAGCCAGAACAGTAACTATGGCTACACCTTC
CASSQNSNYGYTF
>NA|NA|TRBV2|TRBJ1-2
TGTGCCAGCAGGGACCCTTATTTGCGGGGGCGCACCTATATTAACTATGGCTACACCTTC
CASRDPYLRGRTYINYGYTF
>TRBD2|NA|TRBV4-1|TRBJ2-1
TGCGCCAGCAGCGGGAGGCGGGGGGCGTACAATGAGCAGTTCTTC
CASSGRRGAYNEQFF
>NA|NA|TRBV3-1/TRBV3-2|TRBJ2-1
TGTGCCAGCAGCCAAGCCGGTGAGCAGTTCTTC
CASSQAGEQFF
>NA|NA|TRBV27|TRBJ1-2
TGTGCCAGCAGTTTATACAGGACTAACTATGGCTACACCTTC
CASSLYRTNYGYTF
>TRBD2|NA|TRBV28|TRBJ2-1
TGTGCCAGCAGCGAGTTACGTGTAGCGGGGGGCCGCAGCTCCTACAATGAGCAGTTCTTC
CASSELRVAGGRSSYNEQFF
>NA|NA|TRBV24-1|TRBJ1-2
TGTGCCACCAGTGACAGGGGCTATGGCTACACCTTC
CATSDRGYGYTF
>TRBD2|NA|TRBV28|TRBJ2-2
TGTGCCAGCAGCCGGGGGGCCGGGGAGCTGTTTTTT
CASSRGAGELFF
>NA|NA|TRBV5-1|TRBJ2-3
TGCGCCAGCAGCTTGTTCGGGGGGCACACAGATACGCAGTATTTT
CASSLFGGHTDTQYF
>NA|NA|TRBV28|TRBJ1-4
TGTGCCAGCAGTCCCCCCCCAGTCCCTAATGAAAAACTGTTTTTT
CASSPPPVPNEKLFF
>TRBD1|NA|TRBV7-8|TRBJ2-2
TGTGCCAGCAGCACCGGACAGGGGGACACCGGGGAGCTGTTTTTT
CASSTGQGDTGELFF
>NA|NA|TRBV2|TRBJ1-1
TGTGCCAGCAGTGGGGGAGGGGAACAGATGAACACTGAAGCTTTCTTT
CASSGGGEQMNTEAFF
>NA|NA|TRBV2|TRBJ1-3
TGTGCCAGCAGGACAGGCTACGGAAACACCATATATTTT
CASRTGYGNTIYF
>TRBD1|NA|TRBV4-1|TRBJ2-2
TGCGCCAGCAGCCCGGACAGGGGGCGCGGGGCCGGGGAGCTGTTTTTT
CASSPDRGRGAGELFF
>NA|NA|TRBV6-5|TRBJ1-3
TGTGCCAGCAGTTACTCCTGGACAGCCTCTGGAAACACCATATATTTT
CASSYSWTASGNTIYF
>TRBD2|NA|TRBV5-1|TRBJ2-1
TGCGCCAGCAGCTTGTCGCCTAGCGGATACAATGAGCAGTTCTTC
CASSLSPSGYNEQFF
>NA|NA|TRBV4-2|TRBJ1-3
TGTGCCAGCAGCCCCGAAACACGAATCTCTGGAAACACCATATATTTT
CASSPETRISGNTIYF
>NA|NA|TRBV19|TRBJ1-4
TGTGCCAGTAGTATAGATTGGGCAGCTAATGAAAAACTGTTTTTT
CASSIDWAANEKLFF
>TRBD1|NA|TRBV28|TRBJ1-1
TGTGCCAGCAGGGGGACAGGGAGGGTCACTGAAGCTTTCTTT
CASRGTGRVTEAFF
>NA|NA|TRBV6-6|TRBJ1-1
TGTGCCAGCAGTTACAAGAGTTCTGAAGCTTTCTTT
CASSYKSSEAFF
>TRBD2|NA|TRBV11-1|TRBJ2-5
TGTGCCAGCAGCTTAGCGTTTCAGCGGGGGGCTGAAGAGACCCAGTACTTC
CASSLAFQRGAEETQYF